This T cell receptor beta chain comes out of a study of blood T cell repertoires in COVID-19. Across the study: The United States, Italy and Spain were the sources of the acute and convalescent COVID-19 samples.

Recruited during active infection, patients (from Seattle) were subsequently followed longitudinally. The CDR3 consists of 14 residues. The V and J ends lost 2 bases and 12 bases, in that order; junction bases with no gene match: 4. Per the germline V gene, CDR1 is WNHNN and CDR2 is SYGVQD (reference sequence). TCRdb's copy holds only in-frame clones and misses some; the assay was immunoSEQ multiplex PCR. The sample consists of some 290,000 clones, about 90% of them appearing once. The chain is built from TRBV10-1 and TRBJ2-1; TRBD2 matches at 13 bases. This TCR came from a woman aged 30 to 39 with COVID-19, enrolled during active disease. The sample was peripheral blood. The CDR3 DNA follows: TGCGCCAGCAGTGAGACTAGCGGGAGGGCCGGGCAGTTCTTC. Protein sequence: CASSETSGRAGQFF.